This record looks at one TCR beta chain sequence and its context. Its antigen remains unknown. The sample is drawn from a study of vaccination effects on CD4 cells after COVID-19. About the research overall: Peptide-pool stimulation followed by sequencing identified expanded antigen-specific CD4+ clonotypes in the ViraFEST assay. Cultures used roughly 2 million PBMC per well, approximately 9.6 IU/ml IL-2 and approximately 10 ug/ml peptides. Convalescent patients (n = two) were sampled 16 days and one week prevaccination.

CD4+ T cell isolation took place after 10 days of culture. PCR-confirmed SARS-CoV-2 infection occurred in the person between March and December 2020. Sequencing used immunoSEQ multiplex PCR; TCRdb keeps in-frame clones, though not all of them. The sample yields about 66,000 clones, 72% seen once. V lost 2 bases to trimming and J lost 5 bases; unmatched junction nucleotides: 3. Germline-derived CDR1 and CDR2 are SGHKS and YYEKEE (reference sequence). CDR3 length: 15 amino acids. This TCR derives from a human donor who had a prior SARS-CoV-2 infection. The chain joins TRBV5-5 to TRBJ2-5; 13 bases line up with TRBD2. The sample consisted of CD4+ T cells from PBMCs cultured without peptide, taken before COVID-19 vaccination. The chain's CDR3 is CASSLALAGGETQYF. In nucleotides, the CDR3 is TGTGCCAGCAGCTTAGCACTAGCGGGGGGGGAGACCCAGTACTTC.